This TCR beta chain is drawn from a study of cytomegalovirus exposure and HLA in healthy donors. Both 60 Vbeta primers and 13 Jbeta primers went into the PCR. The repertoire was sequenced with immunoSEQ multiplex PCR; TCRdb's copy has only in-frame clones and lacks some. The sample yields roughly 100,000 clones, approximately 14% seen once. Study observations and caveats: A later analysis showed that HLA-associated TCR beta chains had undergone more clonal expansion than equally common others.

Germline loops: CDR1 SGHTA, CDR2 FQGNSA. V gave up 4 bases and J gave up 3 bases; unmatched junction bases: 7. The CDR3 loop spans 15 amino acids. A note on this clone: What it binds is not known.

The rearrangement uses TRBV7-2 and TRBJ2-7, with 9 bases that match TRBD1. The receptor's source is a female donor in good health and CMV-seronegative. The sample comprised PBMCs. Written as DNA, the CDR3 is TGTGCCAGCAGCTCTCCGGGACAGGGCCTCTACGAGCAGTACTTC. Translating it yields CASSSPGQGLYEQYF. Filled out from reference TRBV7-2 and TRBJ2-7, the complete variable domain reads GAGVSQSPSNKVTEKGKDVELRCDPISGHTALYWYRQSLGQGLEFLIYFQGNSAPDKSGLPSDRFSAERTGGSVSTLTIQRTQQEDSAVYLCASSSPGQGLYEQYFGPGTRLTVT.